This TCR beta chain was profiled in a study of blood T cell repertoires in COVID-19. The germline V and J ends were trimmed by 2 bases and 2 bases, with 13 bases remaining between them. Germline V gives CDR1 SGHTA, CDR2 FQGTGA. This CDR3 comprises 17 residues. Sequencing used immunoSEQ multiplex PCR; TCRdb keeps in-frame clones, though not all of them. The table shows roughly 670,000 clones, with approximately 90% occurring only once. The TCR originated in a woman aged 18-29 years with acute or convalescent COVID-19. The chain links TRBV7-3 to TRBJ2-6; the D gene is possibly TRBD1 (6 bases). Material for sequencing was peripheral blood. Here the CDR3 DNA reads TGTGCCAGCAGCTTAGGGGTTCGACAGGCTGGGGCCAACGTCCTGACTTTC. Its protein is CASSLGVRQAGANVLTF.